This T cell receptor (beta chain) was found in a study of T-cell memory formation after mild COVID-19. The overall study: The two donors had largely donor-specific TCR clusters. Whole-study results and caveats: Several responding clones turned up in pre-infection memory, indicating that cross-reactive memory may have taken part. Contracting CD4+ clones sat mainly in CM and EM; CD8+ in EMRA. Later expanders leaned CD4+, whereas clones that contracted between day 15 and 85 were balanced CD4/CD8.

TCRdb ran MiXCR on the 5' RACE reads and lists one entry per CDR3 protein. The sample gives a few hundred thousand distinct CDR3 sequences, just under 20% of which show up once; around 20% is in the top ten. In this sample, this clonotype turned up a few times. Its cognate antigen is unknown. CDR1 SGDLS and CDR2 YYNGEE come from the germline V gene. This CDR3 is built from 15 residues. Trimming left V 0 bases short and J 5 bases short, with 9 bases between. The TCR comes from a man younger than 35 who had mild COVID-19 (a few samples of this study predate the infection). Cell type and time point are not known. Material: PBMCs or a T cell subset sorted from them (not recorded which). The V gene is TRBV9, the J gene TRBJ1-6; D is uncertain. The chain's CDR3 is CASSVVATNNSPLHF. In nucleotides, the CDR3 is TGTGCCAGCAGCGTAGTCGCGACAAATAATTCACCCCTCCACTTT.